These 7 T cell receptor beta chains share one sample of origin, sequenced in a study of blood T cell repertoires in COVID-19. Measured with immunoSEQ multiplex PCR; TCRdb has only the in-frame clones, and not every one. Here the sample spans 100,000 to 150,000 clones, approximately 85% being singletons. Sequenced input: peripheral blood. These receptor sequences come from a man older than 75 with active or convalescent COVID-19.

This clone was counted once. The chain combines TRBV19 with TRBJ1-1; 8 bases are shared with TRBD1. The CDR3 has 14 residues. Germline V gene lookup returns CDR1 LNHDA and CDR2 SQIVND (reference sequence). Trimming took 10 bases from V and 0 from J; bases not matched to a gene: 7. DNA for the CDR3: TGTGCCACCGGACAGGGTTTGATGAACACTGAAGCTTTCTTT. This sequence encodes CATGQGLMNTEAFF.

The chain has TRBV7-3 and TRBJ2-2; tentative D call: TRBD2 (6 bases). Trimming cost V 5 bases and J 0 bases, with 10 bases left between them. The CDR3 is 15 amino acids. Germline V gives CDR1 SGHTA, CDR2 FQGTGA. CDR3: CASSLAGSNTGELFF. DNA for the CDR3: TGTGCCAGCAGCCTGGCGGGGTCGAACACCGGGGAGCTGTTTTTT.

V gene TRBV29-1 combines with J gene TRBJ2-3; 12 bases map to TRBD2. V lost 8 bases and J lost 7; bases outside the gene matches: 10. This CDR3 spans 14 amino acids. Germline V gene data show CDR1 as SQVTM and CDR2 as ANQGSEA. Here the CDR3 DNA reads TGCAGCCTCACTCCGACTAGCGGGAGTTATACGCAGTATTTT. This encodes CSLTPTSGSYTQYF.

The rearrangement joins TRBV27 to TRBJ1-6; D call uncertain. V was pared by 4 bases and J by 0 bases, with 10 bases between. The CDR3 covers 16 residues. Germline values: CDR1 MNHEY, CDR2 SMNVEV (reference sequence). For the CDR3, the DNA is TGTGCCAGCAGTTATTCACAGAGCTCCTATAATTCACCCCTCCACTTT. Translating gives CASSYSQSSYNSPLHF.

CDR3 in amino acids: CASSLAGRRDEQYF. The CDR3 coding sequence is TGCGCCAGCAGCTTGGCTGGCAGGAGGGACGAGCAGTACTTC. The J gene is TRBJ2-7, the V gene TRBV5-1; weak D call: TRBD2 (6 bases). V was trimmed by 0 bases and J by 5 bases, leaving 12 bases between them. Germline loops: CDR1 SGHRS, CDR2 YFSETQ. The CDR3 length is 14 residues.

This rearrangement joins TRBV9 to TRBJ2-5; D possibly corresponds to TRBD2 (7 bases). Per germline, CDR1 SGDLS and CDR2 YYNGEE. V was clipped by 3 bases and J by 5 bases, with 17 bases between them. This CDR3 is 15 amino acids long. Here the CDR3 DNA reads TGTGCCAGCAGCGCGGCCGGGGGGCTTCGGGAGACCCAGTACTTC. Residues: CASSAAGGLRETQYF.

The J gene is TRBJ1-5, the V gene TRBV6-5; tentative D call: TRBD1 (6 bases). Per the germline V gene, CDR1 is MNHEY and CDR2 is SVGAGI. Trimming left V 3 bases short and J 7 bases short, with 13 bases between. The CDR3 sequence is 14 residues long. DNA for the CDR3: TGTGCCAGCAGTTATCTGGGGGCCCGACAGCCCCAGCATTTT. It translates to CASSYLGARQPQHF.